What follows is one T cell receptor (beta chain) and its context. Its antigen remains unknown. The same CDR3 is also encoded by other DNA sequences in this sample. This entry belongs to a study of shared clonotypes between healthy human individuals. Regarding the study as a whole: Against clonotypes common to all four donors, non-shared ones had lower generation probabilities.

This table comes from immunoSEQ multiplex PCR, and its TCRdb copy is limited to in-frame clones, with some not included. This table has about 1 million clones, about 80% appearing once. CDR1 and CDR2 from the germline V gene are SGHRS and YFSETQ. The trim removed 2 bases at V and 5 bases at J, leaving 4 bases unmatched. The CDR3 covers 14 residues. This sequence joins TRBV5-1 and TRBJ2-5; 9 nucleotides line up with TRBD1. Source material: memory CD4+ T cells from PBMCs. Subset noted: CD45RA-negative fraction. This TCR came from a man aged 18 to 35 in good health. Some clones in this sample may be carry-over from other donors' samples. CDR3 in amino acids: CASSLQGAGETQYF. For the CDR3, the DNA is TGCGCCAGCAGCTTACAGGGGGCAGGGGAGACCCAGTACTTC.